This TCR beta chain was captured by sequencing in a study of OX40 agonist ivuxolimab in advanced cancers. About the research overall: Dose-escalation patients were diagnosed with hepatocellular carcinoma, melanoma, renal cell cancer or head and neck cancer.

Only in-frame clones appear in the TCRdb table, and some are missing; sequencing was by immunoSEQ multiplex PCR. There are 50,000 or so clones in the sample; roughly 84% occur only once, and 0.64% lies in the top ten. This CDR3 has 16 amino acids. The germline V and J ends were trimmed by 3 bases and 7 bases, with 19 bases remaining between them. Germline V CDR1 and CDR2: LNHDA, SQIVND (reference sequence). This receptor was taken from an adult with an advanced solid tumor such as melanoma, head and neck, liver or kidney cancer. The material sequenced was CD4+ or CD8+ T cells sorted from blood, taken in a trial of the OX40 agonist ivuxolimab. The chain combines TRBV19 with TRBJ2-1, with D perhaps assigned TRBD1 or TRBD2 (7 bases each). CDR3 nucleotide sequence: TGTGCCAGTAGTATCAGAAGAGGGGGCGGGGGTAATGAGCAGTTCTTC. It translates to CASSIRRGGGGNEQFF.